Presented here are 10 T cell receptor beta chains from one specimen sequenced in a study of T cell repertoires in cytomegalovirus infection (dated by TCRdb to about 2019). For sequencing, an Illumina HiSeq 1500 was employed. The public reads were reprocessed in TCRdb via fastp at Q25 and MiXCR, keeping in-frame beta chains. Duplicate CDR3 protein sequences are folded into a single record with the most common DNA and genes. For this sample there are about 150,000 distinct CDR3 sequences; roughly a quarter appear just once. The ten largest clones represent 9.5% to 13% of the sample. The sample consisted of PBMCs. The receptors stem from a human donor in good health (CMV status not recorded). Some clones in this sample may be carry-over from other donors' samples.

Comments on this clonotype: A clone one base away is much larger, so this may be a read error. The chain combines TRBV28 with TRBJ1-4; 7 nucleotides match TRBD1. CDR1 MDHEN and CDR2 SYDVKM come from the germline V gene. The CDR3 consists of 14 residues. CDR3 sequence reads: CTSNEGATNEKLFF. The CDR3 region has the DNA TGTACCAGCAACGAGGGGGCCACCAATGAAAAACTGTTTTTT.

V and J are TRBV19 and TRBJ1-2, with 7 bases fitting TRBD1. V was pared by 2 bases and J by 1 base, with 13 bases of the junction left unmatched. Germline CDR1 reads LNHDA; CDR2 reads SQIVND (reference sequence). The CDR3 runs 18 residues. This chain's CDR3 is CASSIRRPRQGGNYGYTF. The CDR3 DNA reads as TGTGCCAGTAGTATACGACGTCCGCGACAGGGCGGTAACTATGGCTACACCTTC.

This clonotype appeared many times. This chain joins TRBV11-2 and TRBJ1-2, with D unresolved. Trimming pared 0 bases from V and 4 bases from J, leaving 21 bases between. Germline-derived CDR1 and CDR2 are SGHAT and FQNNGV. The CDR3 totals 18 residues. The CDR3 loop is CASSLDGKGWESTYGYTF. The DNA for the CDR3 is TGTGCCAGCAGCTTAGATGGGAAGGGTTGGGAATCGACCTATGGCTACACCTTC.

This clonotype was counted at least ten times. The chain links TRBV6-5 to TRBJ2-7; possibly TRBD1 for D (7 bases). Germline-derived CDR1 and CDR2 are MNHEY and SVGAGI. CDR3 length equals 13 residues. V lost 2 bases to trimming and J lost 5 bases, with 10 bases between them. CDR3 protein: CASSYQGGNEQYF. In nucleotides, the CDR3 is TGTGCCAGCAGTTACCAGGGGGGCAACGAGCAGTACTTC.

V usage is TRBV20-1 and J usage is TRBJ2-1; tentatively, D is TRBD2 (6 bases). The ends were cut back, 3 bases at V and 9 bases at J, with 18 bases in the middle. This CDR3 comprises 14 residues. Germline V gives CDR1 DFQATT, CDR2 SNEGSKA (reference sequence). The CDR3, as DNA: TGCAGTGCTAGTAACGGGAGTGGGTATGGTGAGCAGTTCTTC. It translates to CSASNGSGYGEQFF.

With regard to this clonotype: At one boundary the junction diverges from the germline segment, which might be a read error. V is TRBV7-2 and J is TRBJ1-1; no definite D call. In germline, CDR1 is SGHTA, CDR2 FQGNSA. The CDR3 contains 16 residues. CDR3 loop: CASSLRSGGHNTEDFF. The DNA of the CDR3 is TGTGCCAGCAGCTTAAGGTCTGGTGGCCATAACACTGAAGATTTCTTT.

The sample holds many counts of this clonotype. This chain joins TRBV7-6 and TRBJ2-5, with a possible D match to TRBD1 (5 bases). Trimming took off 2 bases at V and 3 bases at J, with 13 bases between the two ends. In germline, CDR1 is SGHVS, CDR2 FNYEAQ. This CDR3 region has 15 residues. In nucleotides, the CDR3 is TGTGCCAGCAGCTTAACACAGGCCGGCGAAGAGACCCAGTACTTC. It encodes CASSLTQAGEETQYF. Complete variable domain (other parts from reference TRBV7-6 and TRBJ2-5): GAGVSQSPRYKVTKRGQDVALRCDPISGHVSLYWYRQALGQGPEFLTYFNYEAQQDKSGLPNDRFSAERPEGSISTLTIQRTEQRDSAMYRCASSLTQAGEETQYFGPGTRLLVL.

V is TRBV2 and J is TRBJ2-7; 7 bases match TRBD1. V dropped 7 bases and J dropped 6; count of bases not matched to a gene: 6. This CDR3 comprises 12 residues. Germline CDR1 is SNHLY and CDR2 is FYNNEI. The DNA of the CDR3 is TGTGCCAGCAAGACAGGGCCCGGCGAGCAGTACTTC. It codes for CASKTGPGEQYF.

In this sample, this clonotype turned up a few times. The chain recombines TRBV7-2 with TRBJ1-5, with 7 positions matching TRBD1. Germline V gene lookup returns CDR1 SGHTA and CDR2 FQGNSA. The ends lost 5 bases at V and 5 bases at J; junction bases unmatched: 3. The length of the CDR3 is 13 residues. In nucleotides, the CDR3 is TGTGCCAGCAGCCCGACAGGGTATCAGCCCCAGCATTTT. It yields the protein CASSPTGYQPQHF.

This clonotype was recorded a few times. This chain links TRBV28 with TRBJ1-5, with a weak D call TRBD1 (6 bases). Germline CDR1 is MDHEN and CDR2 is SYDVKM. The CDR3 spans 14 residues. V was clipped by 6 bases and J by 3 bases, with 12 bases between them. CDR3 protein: CASRPGQTNQPQHF. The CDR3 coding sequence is TGTGCCAGCAGGCCAGGACAGACCAATCAGCCCCAGCATTTT.